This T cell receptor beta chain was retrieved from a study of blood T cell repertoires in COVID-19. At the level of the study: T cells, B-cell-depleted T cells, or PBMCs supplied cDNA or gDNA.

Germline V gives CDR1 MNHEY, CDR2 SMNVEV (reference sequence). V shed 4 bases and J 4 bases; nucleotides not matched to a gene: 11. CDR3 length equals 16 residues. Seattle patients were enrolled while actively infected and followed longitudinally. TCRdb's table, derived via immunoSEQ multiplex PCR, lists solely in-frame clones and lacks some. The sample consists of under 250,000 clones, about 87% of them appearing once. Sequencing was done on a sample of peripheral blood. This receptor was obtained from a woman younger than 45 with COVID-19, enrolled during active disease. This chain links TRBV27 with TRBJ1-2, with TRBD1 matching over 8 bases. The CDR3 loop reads CASSSDTGTGPYGYTF. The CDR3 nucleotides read TGTGCCAGCAGTTCGGATACCGGGACAGGACCCTATGGCTACACCTTC.